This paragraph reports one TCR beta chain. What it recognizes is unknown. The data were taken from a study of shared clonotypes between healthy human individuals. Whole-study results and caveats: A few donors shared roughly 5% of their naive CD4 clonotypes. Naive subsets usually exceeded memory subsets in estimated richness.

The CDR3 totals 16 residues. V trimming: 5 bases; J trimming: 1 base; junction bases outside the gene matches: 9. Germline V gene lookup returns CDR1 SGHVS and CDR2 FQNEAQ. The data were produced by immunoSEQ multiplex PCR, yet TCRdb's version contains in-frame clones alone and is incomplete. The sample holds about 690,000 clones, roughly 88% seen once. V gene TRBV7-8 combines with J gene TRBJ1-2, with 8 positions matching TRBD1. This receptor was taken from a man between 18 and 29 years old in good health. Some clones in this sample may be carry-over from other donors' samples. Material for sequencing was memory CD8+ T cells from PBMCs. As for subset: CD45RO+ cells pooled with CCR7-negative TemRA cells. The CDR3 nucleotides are TGTGCCAGCAGCCCTATCCGGGACAGGTTTAACTATGGCTACACCTTC. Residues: CASSPIRDRFNYGYTF.